This note documents a single TCR beta chain sequence. This sample was included in a study of beta chain features in type 1 diabetes. There are 15 residues in the CDR3. Trimming left V 4 bases short and J 0 bases short, with 14 bases between. Germline loops: CDR1 GTSNPN, CDR2 SVGIG (reference sequence). Sequencing targeted expressed TCRB transcripts, as all isolated RNA had been reverse transcribed. The repertoire was sequenced with immunoSEQ multiplex PCR; TCRdb's copy has only in-frame clones and lacks some. The sample lists around 500,000 clones; about 29% were seen once. The sequencing input was naive CD4+ T cells from blood. This clonotype was obtained from a man younger than 35 in good health. The rearrangement links TRBV30 to TRBJ2-3; D unresolved. The CDR3 DNA follows: TGTGCCTGGATACCCAGCCTTCCTAGCACAGATACGCAGTATTTT. Encoded protein: CAWIPSLPSTDTQYF. The full variable domain, completed using reference TRBV30 and TRBJ2-3, is SQTIHQWPATLVQPVGSPLSLECTVEGTSNPNLYWYRQAAGRGLQLLFYSVGIGQISSEVPQNLSASRPQDRQFILSSKKLLLSDSGFYLCAWIPSLPSTDTQYFGPGTRLTVL.